The source of this T cell receptor (beta chain) is a study of response to subunit inactivated influenza vaccine. MiXCR, applied by TCRdb to the RT-PCR reads, yields one record per CDR3 protein. The sample holds roughly 760,000 distinct CDR3 sequences, roughly 20% seen once. Study-wide results and limits: T cells newly recruited by each seasonal influenza vaccination are few, the authors suggested.

About this clonotype itself: Its cognate antigen is unknown.

This CDR3 is built from 16 residues. The V gene's germline CDR1 is MNHEY and CDR2 SVGAGI. V dropped 10 bases and J dropped 1 base, with 22 bases sitting between them. The receptor's source is a man between 50 and 59 years old who received an inactivated influenza vaccine. The chain carries TRBV6-5 and TRBJ1-2, with unresolved D. Sequencing used PBMCs from blood, obtained around 5 days after vaccination. The CDR3 DNA follows: TGTGCCACCAAAGTTACATACAGCGGATTTAACTATGGCTACACCTTC. Translated, it gives CATKVTYSGFNYGYTF.